The 9 T cell receptor beta chains below come from one sample, sequenced in a study of early T cells in non-severe SARS-CoV-2 infection. Each CDR3 protein gets one entry after TCRdb re-called the 5' RACE reads with MiXCR. The sample lists roughly 56,000 distinct CDR3 sequences, 7.5% to 9.5% occurring once. The specimen was whole blood. The receptors shown here come from an adult who was a healthcare worker with PCR-confirmed SARS-CoV-2 infection or an uninfected control (not recorded which).

The chain employs TRBV11-2 and TRBJ1-1; D gene ambiguous. V gave up 5 bases and J gave up 3 bases, with 10 bases separating them. The length of the CDR3 is 13 residues. Germline CDR1 is SGHAT and CDR2 is FQNNGV. CDR3 nucleotide sequence: TGTGCCAGCAGCAAGAGGGAGGACACTGAAGCTTTCTTT. It yields the protein CASSKREDTEAFF.

This clonotype has a count of ten or more. The genes are TRBV7-9 and TRBJ2-7; 10 positions agree with TRBD2. Germline-derived CDR1 and CDR2 are SEHNR and FQNEAQ (reference sequence). The length of the CDR3 is 14 residues. The V gene end was trimmed by 4 bases and the J gene end by 5 bases; junction bases not matched to a gene: 5. In DNA form, the CDR3 reads TGTGCCAGCAGCTCTCTAGCGGGAGAGGACGAGCAGTACTTC. Residues: CASSSLAGEDEQYF.

This clonotype was recorded a few times. The gene calls are TRBV7-9 and TRBJ1-2, with 9 nucleotides matching TRBD1. Germline V lookup: CDR1 SEHNR, CDR2 FQNEAQ (reference sequence). CDR3 length equals 14 residues. After removal of 3 bases from V and 6 bases from J, the junction contained 5 bases not matched to a gene. The DNA for the CDR3 is TGTGCCAGCAGCTTGGGACAGGGTTCCCATGGCTACACCTTC. Its protein is CASSLGQGSHGYTF.

This clonotype was counted only a few times. This chain connects TRBV11-1 to TRBJ2-7, with a weak D call TRBD2 (5 bases). V lost 0 bases and J 5 bases, leaving 5 bases between the germline ends. CDR3 size: 12 residues. Per germline, CDR1 SGHAT and CDR2 FQDESV (reference sequence). CDR3 sequence reads: CASSLAGDEQYF. In DNA, the CDR3 is TGTGCCAGCAGCTTAGCGGGAGACGAGCAGTACTTC.

This clonotype came up a few times. V is TRBV5-5 and J is TRBJ1-5, with TRBD1 matching 7 bases. V dropped 3 bases and J dropped 2; count of bases not matched to a gene: 8. The CDR3 loop spans 16 amino acids. The germline V gene encodes CDR1 SGHKS and CDR2 YYEKEE (reference sequence). The chain's CDR3 is CASSSGTAMGNQPQHF. CDR3 nucleotides: TGTGCCAGCAGCTCCGGGACAGCGATGGGCAATCAGCCCCAGCATTTT.

About this clonotype itself: Because it lacks the conserved phenylalanine or tryptophan at the end, this CDR3 is likely a read error. The V call is TRBV5-1, the J call TRBJ2-3; 7 nucleotides agree with TRBD2. The CDR3 is 15 amino acids. Unmatched junction bases numbered 2, after V lost 1 base and J lost 0 bases. Germline V gene data show CDR1 as SGHRS and CDR2 as YFSETQ. CDR3 sequence (DNA): TGCGCCAGCAGCTTGAGTAGCGGGAGCACAGATACGCAGTATTAT. It encodes CASSLSSGSTDTQYY.

The CDR3 loop reads CASSLGLGKPNTGELFF. Here the CDR3 DNA reads TGTGCCAGCAGCTTGGGTCTCGGGAAACCGAACACCGGGGAGCTGTTTTTT. The rearrangement links TRBV11-2 to TRBJ2-2; the D gene is possibly TRBD2 (5 bases). The V and J ends lost 3 bases and 0 bases respectively, with 14 bases between them. The CDR3 has 17 residues. Germline assignment: CDR1 SGHAT and CDR2 FQNNGV.

In its sample, this clonotype was seen a few times. The chain carries TRBV4-1 and TRBJ2-3; D possibly corresponds to TRBD1 (5 bases). Trimming shortened V by 1 base and J by 2 bases, and 10 bases separated the two germline ends. CDR1 is MGHRA, CDR2 YSYEKL, per germline. The CDR3 runs to 15 residues. The CDR3, as DNA: TGCGCCAGCAGCCAAGTTATGGGGCACACAGATACGCAGTATTTT. Encoded protein: CASSQVMGHTDTQYF.

The chain combines TRBV28 with TRBJ1-4, with 8 nucleotides matching TRBD1. V was pared by 5 bases and J by 7 bases, with 9 bases of the junction left unmatched. The CDR3 contains 15 residues. From germline, CDR1 is MDHEN and CDR2 SYDVKM. The CDR3 nucleotides are TGTGCCAGCAGTAAAAGGACAGGGTGGGGTGAAAAACTGTTTTTT. Encoded protein: CASSKRTGWGEKLFF.